Below, 20 T cell receptor beta chains from the same sample are listed, as sequenced in a study of spatial heterogeneity in lung cancer. Time point specified: sample taken at primary tumor resection. MiXCR was run by TCRdb on the 5' RACE reads, yielding one entry per CDR3 protein. There are around 2,400 distinct CDR3 sequences in the sample; about 12% occur only once, and about a fifth lies in the top ten. The sample was normal lung tissue next to the tumor, taken at surgery. Every receptor here comes from a female donor with early-stage non-small cell lung cancer.

This clonotype came up many times. A much larger clonotype is one base distant, so this may be a read error. The chain's CDR3 is CVSTRGAAYNEQFF. CDR3 sequence (DNA): TGTGTCAGCACCCGAGGGGCCGCGTACAATGAGCAGTTCTTC. The V gene is TRBV11-2, the J gene TRBJ2-1; D possibly matches TRBD1 or TRBD2 (5 bases each). Germline V gene data show CDR1 as SGHAT and CDR2 as FQNNGV. The CDR3 sequence is 14 residues long.

This clonotype was counted ten times or more. V usage is TRBV7-8 and J usage is TRBJ1-1, with TRBD1 matching over 10 bases. After removal of 6 bases from V and 7 bases from J, the junction contained 8 bases not matched to a gene. The length of the CDR3 is 14 residues. Germline CDR1 is SGHVS and CDR2 is FQNEAQ. The CDR3 loop reads CASRNKGQGGEAFF. CDR3 in DNA: TGTGCCAGCAGAAATAAAGGACAGGGGGGTGAAGCTTTCTTT.

In its sample, this clonotype is medium-sized. V and J are TRBV18 and TRBJ2-1, with TRBD1 identical over 9 bases. Germline V gene data show CDR1 as KGHSH and CDR2 as LQKENI. Trimming cost V 3 bases and J 1 base; bases outside gene matches: 7. This CDR3 is 17 amino acids long. In DNA form, the CDR3 reads TGTGCCAGCTCACCCATCTCCGGGACAGGGTCCTACAATGAGCAGTTCTTC. Its translation: CASSPISGTGSYNEQFF. The full variable domain, completed using reference TRBV18 and TRBJ2-1, is NAGVMQNPRHLVRRRGQEARLRCSPMKGHSHVYWYRQLPEEGLKFMVYLQKENIIDESGMPKERFSAEFPKEGPSILRIQQVVRGDSAAYFCASSPISGTGSYNEQFFGPGTRLTVL.

The chain couples TRBV7-8 to TRBJ1-1; D is perhaps TRBD1 (5 bases). Germline V CDR1 and CDR2: SGHVS, FQNEAQ. This CDR3 contains 13 residues. V dropped 4 bases and J dropped 0 bases, with 6 bases sitting between them. The CDR3 reads CASSWGMNTEAFF. CDR3 DNA sequence: TGTGCCAGCAGCTGGGGGATGAACACTGAAGCTTTCTTT.

This clonotype qualifies as medium-sized. J is TRBJ1-1 and V is TRBV19; D unclear. Trimming pared 8 bases from V and 11 bases from J, leaving 12 bases between. CDR1 is LNHDA, CDR2 SQIVND, per germline (reference sequence). CDR3 length: 10 amino acids. The CDR3, as DNA: TGTGCCAGTGGGAGCCGCGGGGCTTTCTTT. This sequence encodes CASGSRGAFF. The entire variable domain, with the rest obtained from reference TRBV19 and TRBJ1-1, is as follows: DGGITQSPKYLFRKEGQNVTLSCEQNLNHDAMYWYRQDPGQGLRLIYYSQIVNDFQKGDIAEGYSVSREKKESFPLTVTSAQKNPTAFYLCASGSRGAFFGQGTRLTVV.

This clonotype is deemed medium-sized. The chain couples TRBV11-2 to TRBJ2-3, with 7 bases matching TRBD1. The CDR3 length is 13 residues. With V trimmed by 4 bases and J by 5 bases, 3 bases remained unmatched. Germline CDR1 and CDR2: SGHAT and FQNNGV. Written as DNA, the CDR3 is TGTGCCAGCAGCTCCGGGACAGAAGATACGCAGTATTTT. Its protein is CASSSGTEDTQYF.

This clonotype is labeled as medium-sized. The chain employs TRBV7-8 and TRBJ1-4; D unclear. V was trimmed by 5 bases and J by 0 bases, leaving 10 bases between them. This CDR3 spans 15 amino acids. Germline loops: CDR1 SGHVS, CDR2 FQNEAQ. The CDR3 spells CASSTNGATNEKLFF. The CDR3 bases are TGTGCCAGCAGCACCAACGGGGCAACTAATGAAAAACTGTTTTTT.

This clonotype is categorized as medium-sized. The rearrangement uses TRBV15 and TRBJ1-3, with D maybe TRBD1 (5 bases). The germline V gene has CDR1 LNHNV and CDR2 YYDKDF (reference sequence). This CDR3 has 16 residues. V was shortened by 5 bases and J by 8 bases, with 22 bases between the two germline ends. In DNA, the CDR3 is TGTGCCACCAGCCCCCGAGGGTCGGCGACGGGGGACACCATATATTTT. Residues: CATSPRGSATGDTIYF.

This sequence joins TRBV7-8 and TRBJ2-3; D remains unclear. The V end lost 5 bases, the J end lost 5 bases, and 11 bases lay between the germline ends. The germline gives CDR1 SGHVS, CDR2 FQNEAQ. The CDR3 length is 13 residues. For the CDR3, the DNA is TGTGCCAGCAGCCCCCAGCTGGGAGATACGCAGTATTTT. It translates to CASSPQLGDTQYF.

A few counts support this clonotype. The rearrangement joins TRBV6-2 or TRBV6-3 to TRBJ1-1; no reliable D call. Trimming removed 2 bases from V and 3 bases from J, with 10 bases in between. The CDR3 loop spans 14 amino acids. CDR1 and CDR2 from the germline V gene are MNHEY and SVGEGT. CDR3 in amino acids: CASSYKGSDTEAFF. The CDR3 DNA sequence: TGTGCCAGCAGTTACAAAGGGTCAGACACTGAAGCTTTCTTT.

This clonotype appeared many times. The chain is built from TRBV7-2 and TRBJ2-3; possible D gene TRBD1, 6 bases. V was cut by 0 bases and J by 2 bases, with 9 bases left in between. The CDR3 is 15 amino acids. Germline-derived CDR1 and CDR2 are SGHTA and FQGNSA. Here the CDR3 reads CASSLAGQFTDTQYF. The CDR3 DNA is TGTGCCAGCAGCTTAGCTGGACAGTTCACAGATACGCAGTATTTT.

Within the sample, this clonotype is medium-sized (0.01 to 0.1%). V usage is TRBV11-2 and J usage is TRBJ2-7; D gene uncertain. The germline CDR1 and CDR2 sequences are SGHAT and FQNNGV. Trimming pared 1 base from V and 4 bases from J, leaving 8 bases between. The CDR3 runs to 13 residues. CDR3 in DNA: TGTGCCAGCAGCTTAGGACCAATTTACGAGCAGTACTTC. It is translated as CASSLGPIYEQYF.

This clonotype was observed a handful of times. The rearrangement uses TRBV5-1 and TRBJ2-7, with no clear D. CDR1 and CDR2 from the germline V gene are SGHRS and YFSETQ. V was trimmed by 0 bases and J by 7 bases, leaving 23 bases between them. This CDR3 has 17 amino acids. CDR3 nucleotide sequence: TGCGCCAGCAGCTTGGCTACCTCCCGTCATACGAAGGCTGAGCAGTACTTC. Translation: CASSLATSRHTKAEQYF.

In this sample, this clonotype is large (0.1 to 1%). In DNA form, the CDR3 reads TGTGCCAGCAGCTTCGCTAGGGACAATGAGCAGTTCTTC. Translating gives CASSFARDNEQFF. This chain connects TRBV7-7 to TRBJ2-1; D is uncertain. The CDR3 has 13 residues. Trimming removed 3 bases from V and 5 bases from J, with 8 bases in between. Germline-derived CDR1 and CDR2 are SSHAT and FNYEAQ (reference sequence).

By share of the sample, this clonotype is medium-sized. This chain links TRBV29-1 with TRBJ2-3; TRBD2 agrees at 15 bases. CDR1 is SQVTM and CDR2 is ANQGSEA in the germline V gene. The CDR3 spans 17 residues. The ends lost 7 bases at V and 4 bases at J; junction bases unmatched: 12. DNA for the CDR3: TGCAGCGCAGGACTAGCGGGGGGGCTTTTCGTCCCAGATACGCAGTATTTT. Translated, it gives CSAGLAGGLFVPDTQYF.

This clonotype qualifies as medium-sized. The J gene is TRBJ2-7, the V gene TRBV27; 11 bases agree with TRBD1. CDR1 is MNHEY, CDR2 SMNVEV, per germline (reference sequence). The CDR3 has 14 amino acids. V dropped 6 bases and J dropped 4; count of bases not matched to a gene: 5. The DNA for the CDR3 is TGTGCCAGCAGGATGGACAGGGGGCCGTACGAGCAGTACTTC. Translated, it gives CASRMDRGPYEQYF.

This chain connects TRBV20-1 to TRBJ2-3; TRBD2 matches 10 bases. CDR3 length equals 18 residues. Trimming cost V 0 bases and J 2 bases; bases outside gene matches: 11. The germline gives CDR1 DFQATT, CDR2 SNEGSKA (reference sequence). Here the CDR3 DNA reads TGCAGTGCTAGAGAAACGGGAGGACTAGCGGAATACACAGATACGCAGTATTTT. Translation gives CSARETGGLAEYTDTQYF.

This clonotype qualifies as medium-sized. The V and J genes are TRBV18 and TRBJ1-1, with D unresolved. The V gene lost 3 bases and the J gene lost 2 bases, with 10 bases spanning the gap. The CDR3 contains 14 residues. From germline, CDR1 is KGHSH and CDR2 LQKENI. In DNA, the CDR3 is TGTGCCAGCTCACCCTTACCCGAAAACACTGAAGCTTTCTTT. This gives the protein CASSPLPENTEAFF.

This clonotype was recorded many times. One end of the junction varies from germline; a read error may be responsible. This chain joins TRBV10-3 and TRBJ1-2, with D possibly matching TRBD1 (6 bases). This CDR3 is 13 amino acids long. The germline CDR1 and CDR2 sequences are ENHRY and SYGVKD. The CDR3 reads CAISQSGEGGYTF. The CDR3 DNA reads as TGTGCCATCAGTCAGTCAGGGGAAGGGGGCTACACCTTC.

The table lists this clonotype with many counts. The chain has TRBV20-1 and TRBJ1-1; tentative D call: TRBD1 (6 bases). Germline V gene sequence: CDR1 DFQATT, CDR2 SNEGSKA (reference sequence). The CDR3 is made up of 15 amino acids. Trimming cost V 2 bases and J 0 bases, with 13 bases left between them. CDR3 sequence: CSARIFGGMNTEAFF. CDR3 nucleotide sequence: TGCAGTGCTAGAATCTTTGGGGGCATGAACACTGAAGCTTTCTTT.